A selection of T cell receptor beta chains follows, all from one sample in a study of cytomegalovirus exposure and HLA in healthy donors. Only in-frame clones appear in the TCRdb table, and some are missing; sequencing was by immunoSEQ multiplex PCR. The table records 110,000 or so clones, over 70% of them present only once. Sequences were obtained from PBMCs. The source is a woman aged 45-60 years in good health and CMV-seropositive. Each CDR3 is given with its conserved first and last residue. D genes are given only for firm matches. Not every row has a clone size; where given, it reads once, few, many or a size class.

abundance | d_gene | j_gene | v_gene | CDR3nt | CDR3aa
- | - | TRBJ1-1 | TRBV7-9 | TGTGCCAGCACAAAAGGACAGATGAACACTGAAGCTTTCTTT | CASTKGQMNTEAFF
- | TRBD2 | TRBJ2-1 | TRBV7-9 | TGTGCCAGCATCCCGAGGTCCGCGGGAGCTCTCAATGAGCAGTTCTTC | CASIPRSAGALNEQFF
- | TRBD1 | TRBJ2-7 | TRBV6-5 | TGTGCCAGCAGCCCACAGGGGGCTACGGTCTACGAGCAGTACTTC | CASSPQGATVYEQYF
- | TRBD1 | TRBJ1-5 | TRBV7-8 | TGTGCCAGCAGCTTAGAGGGGGCCAGCAATCAGCCCCAGCATTTT | CASSLEGASNQPQHF
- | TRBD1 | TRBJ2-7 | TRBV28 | TGTGCCAGCGCGACCGGGACAGTATACTACGAGCAGTACTTC | CASATGTVYYEQYF
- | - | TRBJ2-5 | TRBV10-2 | TGCGCCAGCTCCGAGCCCTTCAGGGGCGGTCAAGAGACCCAGTACTTC | CASSEPFRGGQETQYF
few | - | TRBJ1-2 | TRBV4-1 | TGCGCCAGCAGTCCTAGCTACATGGATTTGAAGCACCTTAACTATGGCTACACCTTC | CASSPSYMDLKHLNYGYTF
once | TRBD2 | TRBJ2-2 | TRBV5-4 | TGTGCCTGTACCAAGCGGGAGGCGAACACCGGGGAGCTGTTTTTT | CACTKREANTGELFF
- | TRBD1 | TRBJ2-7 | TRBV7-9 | TGTGCCAGCAGTCCGCGACAGGGCTCCTACGAGCAGTACTTC | CASSPRQGSYEQYF
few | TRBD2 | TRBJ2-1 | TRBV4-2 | TGTGCCAGCAGCCAAGAGTTCGCGGGAGGGCGAGACAATGAGCAGTTCTTC | CASSQEFAGGRDNEQFF
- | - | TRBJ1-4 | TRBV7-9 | TGTGCCAGCAGCCTCGGTGGAAAACTGTTTTTT | CASSLGGKLFF
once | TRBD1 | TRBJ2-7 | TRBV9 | TGTGCCAGCAGTGCCTTGGACAGGGGCGAGCAGTACTTC | CASSALDRGEQYF
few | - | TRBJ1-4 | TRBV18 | TGTGCCAGCTCACCACCCCAGGGGCGGGATGAAAAACTGTTTTTT | CASSPPQGRDEKLFF
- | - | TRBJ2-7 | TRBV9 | TGTGCCAGCAGCGTAGGTTACGCGTACGAGCAGTACTTC | CASSVGYAYEQYF
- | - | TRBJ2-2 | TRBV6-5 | TGTGCCAGCGGTCAACGGGGTAATACCGGGGAGCTGTTTTTT | CASGQRGNTGELFF
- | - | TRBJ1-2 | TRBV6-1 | TGTGCCAGCAGTGAAGGCGGCAGCCCAAGGGGCTACACCTTC | CASSEGGSPRGYTF
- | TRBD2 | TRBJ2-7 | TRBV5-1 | TGCGCCAGCAGTACTAGCGGGAGCTCCTACGAGCAGTACTTC | CASSTSGSSYEQYF
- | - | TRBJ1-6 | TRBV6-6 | TGTGCCAGCAGAGTGAAGATCGAGAATAATTCACCCCTCCACTTT | CASRVKIENNSPLHF
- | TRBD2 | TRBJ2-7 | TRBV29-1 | TGCAGCGTAGCATTACTAGCGGGAGAGGTCTACGAGCAGTACTTC | CSVALLAGEVYEQYF
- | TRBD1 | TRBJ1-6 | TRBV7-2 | TGTGCCAGCAGCCGAACCCGGGACAGGTATTCACCCCTCCACTTT | CASSRTRDRYSPLHF
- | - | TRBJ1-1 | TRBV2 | TGTGCCAGCAGTGAAGTTCAGGGCCAAGCTTTCTTT | CASSEVQGQAFF
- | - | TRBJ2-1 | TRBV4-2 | TGTGCCAGCAGCCAAGTTGAGACTGCCCAGTCCTACAATGAGCAGTTCTTC | CASSQVETAQSYNEQFF
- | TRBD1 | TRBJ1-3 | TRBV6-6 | TGTGCCAGCAGTGCCCGGGACAGGGGGTTTGGAAACACCATATATTTT | CASSARDRGFGNTIYF
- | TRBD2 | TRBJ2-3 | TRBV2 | TGTGCCAGCAAAGCGGGGGGGCCTAGCACAGATACGCAGTATTTT | CASKAGGPSTDTQYF
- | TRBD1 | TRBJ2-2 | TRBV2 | TGTGCCAGCAGTATGGGACAGACGAACACCGGGGAGCTGTTTTTT | CASSMGQTNTGELFF
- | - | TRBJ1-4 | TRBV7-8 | TGTGCCAGCAGCTTGGTACGGCGGGATGAAAAACTGTTTTTT | CASSLVRRDEKLFF
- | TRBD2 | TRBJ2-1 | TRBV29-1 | TGCAGCGTGGGGGGGAGGAATGGGGATAATGAGCAGTTCTTC | CSVGGRNGDNEQFF
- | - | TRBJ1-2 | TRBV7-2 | TGTGCCAGCAGCTTAGCGCTTGAGGGCGGCTACACCTTC | CASSLALEGGYTF
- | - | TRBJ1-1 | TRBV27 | TGTGCCAGCAGTTCGGTCGGCACTGAAGCTTTCTTT | CASSSVGTEAFF
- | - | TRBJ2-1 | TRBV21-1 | TGTGCCGGAATACCGGGACAGAACAATGAGCAGTTCTTC | CAGIPGQNNEQFF
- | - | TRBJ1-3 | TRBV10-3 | TGTGCCATCAGTGAGTCCCCGACGGGCTCTGGAAACACCATATATTTT | CAISESPTGSGNTIYF
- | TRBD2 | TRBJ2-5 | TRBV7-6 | TGTGCCACGTCCAGGGCGGGGGGTTACCAAGAGACCCAGTACTTC | CATSRAGGYQETQYF
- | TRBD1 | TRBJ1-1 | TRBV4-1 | TGCGCCAGCAGCCCCGGACAGGGGGGAATGAACACTGAAGCTTTCTTT | CASSPGQGGMNTEAFF
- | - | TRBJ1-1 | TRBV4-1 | TGCGCCAGCAGCCAAGGGGGCGGGAGGAACACTGAAGCTTTCTTT | CASSQGGGRNTEAFF
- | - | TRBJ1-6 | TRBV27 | TGTGCCAGCAGTTTATCATTAGGAGGGACTTATAATTCACCCCTCCACTTT | CASSLSLGGTYNSPLHF
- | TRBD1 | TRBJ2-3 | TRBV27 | TGTGCCAGCAGTTTCACAGGGGTGTTTGGTACAGATACGCAGTATTTT | CASSFTGVFGTDTQYF
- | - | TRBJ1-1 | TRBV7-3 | TGTGCCAGCAGCCCTTCTGTGAACACTGAAGCTTTCTTT | CASSPSVNTEAFF
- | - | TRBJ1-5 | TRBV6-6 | TGTGCCAGCAGCTACGTCCAGGGGAACAATCAGCCCCAGCATTTT | CASSYVQGNNQPQHF
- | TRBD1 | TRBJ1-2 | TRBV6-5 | TGTGCCAGCAGGGGGACAGGGGGCCCCTATGGCTACACCTTC | CASRGTGGPYGYTF
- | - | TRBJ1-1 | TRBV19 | TGTGCCAGTAGTACTTTGGACTTCGTGAACACTGAAGCTTTCTTT | CASSTLDFVNTEAFF
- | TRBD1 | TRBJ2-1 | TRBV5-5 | TGTGCCAGCAGCCCAGCCGGACAGGGGGCGCAAGGGCAGTTCTTC | CASSPAGQGAQGQFF
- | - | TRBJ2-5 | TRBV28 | TGTGCCAGCACCGCGGGAGACAGGGGAGAGACCCAGTACTTC | CASTAGDRGETQYF
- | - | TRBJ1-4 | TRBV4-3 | TGCGCCAGCAGCCGGGCCGTCTGGGCGATGGATGAAAAACTGTTTTTT | CASSRAVWAMDEKLFF
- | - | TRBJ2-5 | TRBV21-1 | TGTGCCAGCAGCAAAAGAGTGAAGGGACAGGGAAAGACCCAGTACTTC | CASSKRVKGQGKTQYF
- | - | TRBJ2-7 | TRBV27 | TGTGCCAGCAGTTTATCGCCCCTACAGGGAACCTACGAGCAGTACTTC | CASSLSPLQGTYEQYF
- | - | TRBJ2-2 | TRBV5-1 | TGCGCCAGCAGCTCCGGACAGACCGGGGAGCTGTTTTTT | CASSSGQTGELFF
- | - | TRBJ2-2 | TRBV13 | TGTGCCAGCAGCTTCTACGGGGAGCTGTTTTTT | CASSFYGELFF
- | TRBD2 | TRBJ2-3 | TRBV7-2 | TGTGCCAGCAGCTTCGGACTAGCGGGAGGGTCGGATACGCAGTATTTT | CASSFGLAGGSDTQYF
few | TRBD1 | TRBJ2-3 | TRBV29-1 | TGCAGCGCCCGACAGGGTTATACAGATACGCAGTATTTT | CSARQGYTDTQYF
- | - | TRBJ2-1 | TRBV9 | TGTGCCAGCAGCGTGGCTCCGGGACAAAGTTACAATGAGCAGTTCTTC | CASSVAPGQSYNEQFF
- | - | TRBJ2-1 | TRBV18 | TGTGCCAGCTCACCCGACTCAAGCCTCAATGAGCAGTTCTTC | CASSPDSSLNEQFF
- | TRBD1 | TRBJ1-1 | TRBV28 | TGTGCCAGCAGACATAGCACCGGGACAGGCGGTACTGAAGCTTTCTTT | CASRHSTGTGGTEAFF
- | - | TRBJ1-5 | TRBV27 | TGTGCCAGCAGTACCCTCCGGGGGGATGGCAATCAGCCCCAGCATTTT | CASSTLRGDGNQPQHF
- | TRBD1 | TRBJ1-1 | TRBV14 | TGTGCCAGCAGCGACGACAGGGGATTGGACACTGAAGCTTTCTTT | CASSDDRGLDTEAFF